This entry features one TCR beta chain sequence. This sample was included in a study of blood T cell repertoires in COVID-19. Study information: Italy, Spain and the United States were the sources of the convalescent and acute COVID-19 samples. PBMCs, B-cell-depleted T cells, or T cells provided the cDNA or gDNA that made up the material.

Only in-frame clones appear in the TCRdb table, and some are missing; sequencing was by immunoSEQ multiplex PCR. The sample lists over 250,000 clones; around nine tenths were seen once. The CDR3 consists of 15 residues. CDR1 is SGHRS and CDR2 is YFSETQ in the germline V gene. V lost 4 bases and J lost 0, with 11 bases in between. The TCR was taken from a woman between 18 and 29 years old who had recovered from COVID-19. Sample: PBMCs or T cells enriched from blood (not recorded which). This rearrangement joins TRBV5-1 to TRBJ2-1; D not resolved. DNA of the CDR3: TGCGCCAGCAGCCTCGACTCGAGCTCCTACAATGAGCAGTTCTTC. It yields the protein CASSLDSSSYNEQFF.